These T cell receptor beta chains were read from a single sample in a study of control samples from healthy donors and cancer patients. TCRdb's table, derived via immunoSEQ multiplex PCR, lists solely in-frame clones and lacks some. The table has 350,000 to 450,000 clones, around nine tenths seen once. Sequenced input: PBMCs. The receptors come from a middle-aged man with head and neck cancer. The CDR3 runs from the conserved cysteine through the conserved F or W. Fields, in order: CDR3 DNA, CDR3 protein, J gene, V gene, clone size, D gene. D genes are given only for firm matches. Clone size is not always given. Where it is, it says once, few, many or a class for expanded clones.

TGTGCCAGCAGCTTAGTGTACGGGAGCACAGATACGCAGTATTTT	CASSLVYGSTDTQYF	TRBJ2-3	TRBV7-9	few	-
TGTGCCAGCAGCCCTAGAGAGGGCTCGAACACTGAAGCTTTCTTT	CASSPREGSNTEAFF	TRBJ1-1	TRBV7-9	-	-
TGTGCCATCAGCGCCCCCAGAGGGATGAACACTGAAGCTTTCTTT	CAISAPRGMNTEAFF	TRBJ1-1	TRBV10-3	-	-
TGCAGCGTTCTAGGGGGCCCGTTCTACGAGCAGTACTTC	CSVLGGPFYEQYF	TRBJ2-7	TRBV29-1	-	TRBD1
TGTGCCAGCAGCTGGGGGACGGAGAACACTGAAGCTTTCTTT	CASSWGTENTEAFF	TRBJ1-1	TRBV11-2	-	-
TGTGCCAGCAGCCCCGGGACGATTAACTATGGCTACACCTTC	CASSPGTINYGYTF	TRBJ1-2	TRBV3-1/TRBV3-2	once	-
TGTGCCAGCAGACGTCAACCGGACAGCCCCTATGGCTACACCTTC	CASRRQPDSPYGYTF	TRBJ1-2	TRBV28	-	-
TGTGCCAGCAAGGGCGGATACTCCTACAATGAGCAGTTCTTC	CASKGGYSYNEQFF	TRBJ2-1	TRBV7-2	-	-
TGTGCCAGCAGTGCCGAAGGTGGGGTTGGAGAGACCCAGTACTTC	CASSAEGGVGETQYF	TRBJ2-5	TRBV6-4	once	-
TGTGCCAGCAGTGTCCCAGTGGGGCTGGGGGGTAGCAATCAGCCCCAGCATTTT	CASSVPVGLGGSNQPQHF	TRBJ1-5	TRBV6-1	-	-
TGTGCCAGCAGCCAAGAGATTGTATACGAGCAGTACTTC	CASSQEIVYEQYF	TRBJ2-7	TRBV3-1/TRBV3-2	-	-
TGTGCCAGCAGCCTGCTTGGGCAGGGAGACGGCTACACCTTC	CASSLLGQGDGYTF	TRBJ1-2	TRBV4-2	-	-
TGTGCCAGCAGCCGGGACAGCCCCGGCTTGGGTGAAAAACTGTTTTTT	CASSRDSPGLGEKLFF	TRBJ1-4	TRBV9	-	TRBD1
TGTGCCAGCATTACAGGAGGAGCAACTAATGAAAAACTGTTTTTT	CASITGGATNEKLFF	TRBJ1-4	TRBV2	-	-
TGTGCCAGCAGTGCCAACTTCCGGGACAGGGAAGAAACAGATACGCAGTATTTT	CASSANFRDREETDTQYF	TRBJ2-3	TRBV9	-	TRBD1
TGTGCCAGCAGCTTAAATGGGGGGAACACCGGGGAGCTGTTTTTT	CASSLNGGNTGELFF	TRBJ2-2	TRBV13	few	-
TGCAGTGCTAGGGCGTGGGTCGAGCAGTACTTC	CSARAWVEQYF	TRBJ2-7	TRBV20-1	once	-